The 28 T cell receptor beta chains below all came from one sample that was sequenced in a study of T cell changes during pregnancy in multiple sclerosis. Profiled with immunoSEQ multiplex PCR; TCRdb holds only in-frame clones, not every one. This repertoire shows more than 9,500 clones, around 84% found once; its top ten account for approximately 11%. This specimen was CD8+ T cells from peripheral blood mononuclear cells, taken after pregnancy. The receptors here all came from a female donor in good health, enrolled as a control in a pregnancy study.

This rearrangement joins TRBV6-4 to TRBJ1-2; D may be TRBD1 (5 bases). Germline-derived CDR1 and CDR2 are MRHNA and SNTAGT. V shed 0 bases and J shed 7 bases, with 9 bases lying between them. CDR3 size: 13 residues. The CDR3 nucleotides are TGTGCCAGCAGTGACTCCACTCAGGGTGGCTACACCTTC. Translated, it gives CASSDSTQGGYTF.

The chain combines TRBV28 with TRBJ1-1; D uncertain. Trimming stripped 2 bases from V and 6 bases from J, with 16 bases between. The CDR3 loop spans 15 amino acids. Germline V lookup: CDR1 MDHEN, CDR2 SYDVKM. The CDR3, as DNA: TGTGCCAGCAGTTTACTAGACCGGGATTTTGCTGAAGCTTTCTTT. Protein: CASSLLDRDFAEAFF.

This clone showed up just once. The chain has TRBV6-1 and TRBJ2-4; D is perhaps TRBD1 (7 bases). This CDR3 has 14 residues. V lost 7 bases and J 4 bases, leaving 14 bases between the germline ends. The germline V gene has CDR1 MNHNS and CDR2 SASEGT. Here the CDR3 reads CASKAGGLKNIQYF. The CDR3 bases are TGTGCCAGCAAGGCAGGGGGGCTAAAAAACATTCAGTACTTC.

The chain couples TRBV7-2 to TRBJ2-5; the D gene is possibly TRBD2 (5 bases). Trimming took 3 bases from V and 4 from J, leaving 12 bases between them. The CDR3 sequence is 14 residues long. Germline lookup yields CDR1 SGHTA and CDR2 FQGNSA. This CDR3 reads CASSFGQRPETQYF. The CDR3 bases are TGTGCCAGCAGCTTCGGTCAGCGGCCAGAGACCCAGTACTTC.

The CDR3 sequence: CASSLGRSYGYTF. The CDR3 region has the DNA TGTGCCAGCAGCCTGGGTCGGAGCTATGGCTACACCTTC. The chain employs TRBV7-2 and TRBJ1-2, with D unclear. Germline-derived CDR1 and CDR2 are SGHTA and FQGNSA. V lost 5 bases, J lost 4 bases, and 11 bases lay in between. This CDR3 region has 13 residues. Full variable domain (remainder filled in from reference TRBV7-2 and TRBJ1-2): GAGVSQSPSNKVTEKGKDVELRCDPISGHTALYWYRQSLGQGLEFLIYFQGNSAPDKSGLPSDRFSAERTGGSVSTLTIQRTQQEDSAVYLCASSLGRSYGYTFGSGTRLTVV.

The count of this clone is one. The V and J genes are TRBV19 and TRBJ2-3, with 14 bases that match TRBD2. V shed 5 bases and J 1 base; nucleotides not matched to a gene: 8. Germline V gene data show CDR1 as LNHDA and CDR2 as SQIVND (reference sequence). This CDR3 has 18 residues. CDR3 DNA: TGTGCCAGTAGTCCGGGACTAGCGGGAGTAGACCGCACAGATACGCAGTATTTT. Translation gives CASSPGLAGVDRTDTQYF. Combining the CDR3 with reference TRBV19 and TRBJ2-3 gives the whole variable domain DGGITQSPKYLFRKEGQNVTLSCEQNLNHDAMYWYRQDPGQGLRLIYYSQIVNDFQKGDIAEGYSVSREKKESFPLTVTSAQKNPTAFYLCASSPGLAGVDRTDTQYFGPGTRLTVL.

The CDR3 sequence: CASRSPGQGWAETQYF. CDR3 in DNA: TGTGCCAGCAGGTCACCGGGACAGGGGTGGGCAGAGACCCAGTACTTC. The rearrangement joins TRBV7-9 to TRBJ2-5, with 10 bases lining up with TRBD1. The V gene's germline CDR1 is SEHNR and CDR2 FQNEAQ (reference sequence). The CDR3 covers 16 residues. J lost 4 bases, V lost 6 bases, and 11 bases had no gene match. The full variable domain, its missing parts supplied by reference TRBV7-9 and TRBJ2-5, is DTGVSQNPRHKITKRGQNVTFRCDPISEHNRLYWYRQTLGQGPEFLTYFQNEAQLEKSRLLSDRFSAERPKGSFSTLEIQRTEQGDSAMYLCASRSPGQGWAETQYFGPGTRLLVL.

The CDR3 sequence is CASSRDNQETQYF. In nucleotides, the CDR3 is TGTGCCAGCAGCCGGGACAATCAAGAGACCCAGTACTTC. This chain uses TRBV28 with TRBJ2-5; maybe TRBD1 (6 bases). V was shortened by 6 bases and J by 2 bases, with 10 bases between the two germline ends. Germline CDR1 and CDR2: MDHEN and SYDVKM. The CDR3 totals 13 residues.

The chain combines TRBV2 with TRBJ1-2; D is undetermined. The CDR3 runs 14 residues. Germline V gene sequence: CDR1 SNHLY, CDR2 FYNNEI. The ends were cut back, 2 bases at V and 13 bases at J, with 20 bases in the middle. CDR3 coding DNA: TGTGCCAGCAGTGAACCTAGACGCGCCTACTTGAGCACCTTC. Translation gives CASSEPRRAYLSTF.

V usage is TRBV4-3 and J usage is TRBJ2-7; the match to TRBD2 covers 10 bases. The CDR3 length is 19 residues. The J segment lost 5 bases and the V segment lost 1 base, leaving 17 bases of the junction unmatched. Germline assignment: CDR1 LGHNA and CDR2 YSLEER. CDR3 coding DNA: TGCGCCAGCAGCCAAGGAGTGGCGGGTGTTCTAGCGGGAGTGAACGAGCAGTACTTC. Its translation is CASSQGVAGVLAGVNEQYF.

This clone is medium-sized by share. This sequence joins TRBV19 and TRBJ2-7; 9 nucleotides agree with TRBD1. The CDR3 totals 14 residues. V lost 10 bases, J lost 5 bases, and 12 bases stayed unmatched. CDR1 and CDR2 (germline): LNHDA, SQIVND (reference sequence). CDR3 region: CATRRGTGLNEQYF. The CDR3 nucleotides are TGTGCCACCCGTCGGGGGACAGGGCTCAACGAGCAGTACTTC.

The V call is TRBV27, the J call TRBJ2-1, with TRBD1 matching 10 bases. The CDR3 runs to 16 residues. With V trimmed by 1 base and J by 8 bases, 8 bases remained unmatched. The germline gives CDR1 MNHEY, CDR2 SMNVEV (reference sequence). Here the CDR3 DNA reads TGTGCCAGCAGTTTATTGGTGGGGACAGGGGTTTATGAGCAGTTCTTC. Protein product: CASSLLVGTGVYEQFF.

V is TRBV7-8 and J is TRBJ2-1; D is perhaps TRBD1 (6 bases). This CDR3 is built from 14 residues. Germline-derived CDR1 and CDR2 are SGHVS and FQNEAQ. The V end was cut by 7 bases, the J end by 1 base, with 11 bases between. The CDR3 DNA sequence: TGTGCCAGCACCGGGACATCGTCCTACAATGAGCAGTTCTTC. This sequence encodes CASTGTSSYNEQFF.

The chain couples TRBV9 to TRBJ2-7; 7 nucleotides agree with TRBD1. The CDR3 has 14 amino acids. Losses at the gene ends were 3 bases for V and 2 bases for J; bases not matched to a gene: 5. Germline-derived CDR1 and CDR2 are SGDLS and YYNGEE. Here the CDR3 DNA reads TGTGCCAGCAGCGGACCGGACAGGCCCTACGAGCAGTACTTC. This gives the protein CASSGPDRPYEQYF.

CDR3 DNA sequence: TGTGCCAGCAGCGTAGGGGGGGGCTCCTATAATTCACCCCTCCACTTT. Protein product: CASSVGGGSYNSPLHF. This chain connects TRBV9 to TRBJ1-6; TRBD1 might be the D (5 bases). The CDR3 has 16 amino acids. The V gene lost 0 bases and the J gene lost 0 bases, with 7 bases spanning the gap. From germline, CDR1 is SGDLS and CDR2 YYNGEE.

CDR3 region: CASSLADSRGYGYTF. The CDR3 DNA is TGTGCCAGTAGCTTGGCGGACAGCCGCGGCTATGGCTACACCTTC. The genes are TRBV19 and TRBJ1-2, with a weak D call TRBD1 (6 bases). The V gene lost 6 bases and the J gene lost 4 bases, with 18 bases spanning the gap. The CDR3 runs to 15 residues. The germline gives CDR1 LNHDA, CDR2 SQIVND (reference sequence).

The rearrangement links TRBV9 to TRBJ2-1; 11 nucleotides align to TRBD2. V shed 0 bases, J shed 9 bases, and the junction held 5 bases outside the gene matches. Germline CDR1 reads SGDLS; CDR2 reads YYNGEE. The CDR3 has 15 amino acids. The CDR3: CASSVGTSGLGEQFF. The CDR3 nucleotides read TGTGCCAGCAGCGTAGGGACTAGCGGGCTGGGTGAGCAGTTCTTC.

The chain uses TRBV5-1 and TRBJ1-1; the D gene is possibly TRBD1 (6 bases). V was clipped by 2 bases and J by 1 base, with 12 bases between them. CDR1 SGHRS and CDR2 YFSETQ come from the germline V gene. The CDR3 runs to 15 residues. This CDR3 reads CASSLARGANTEAFF. The CDR3 nucleotides read TGCGCCAGCAGCTTAGCCAGGGGAGCGAACACTGAAGCTTTCTTT.

The chain combines TRBV6-5 with TRBJ2-1; weak D call: TRBD1 (5 bases). The CDR3 is made up of 16 amino acids. The ends were cut back, 0 bases at V and 9 bases at J, with 18 bases in the middle. Germline lookup yields CDR1 MNHEY and CDR2 SVGAGI. This CDR3 reads CASSYSKWGLAIEQFF. Here the CDR3 DNA reads TGTGCCAGCAGTTACTCGAAGTGGGGCCTGGCGATTGAGCAGTTCTTC.

The count of this clone is one. The chain combines TRBV7-9 with TRBJ2-3; D remains unclear. This CDR3 is built from 12 residues. Deletions cut 4 bases from V and 4 bases from J, with 6 bases between. Germline V lookup: CDR1 SEHNR, CDR2 FQNEAQ (reference sequence). In DNA form, the CDR3 reads TGTGCCAGCAGCTCAAGCCCAGATACGCAGTATTTT. Amino acid sequence: CASSSSPDTQYF.

This chain links TRBV2 with TRBJ2-7, with D perhaps TRBD2 (7 bases). CDR3 size: 15 residues. V lost 5 bases and J 3 bases, leaving 17 bases between the germline ends. Germline CDR1 and CDR2: SNHLY and FYNNEI. CDR3 protein: CASSSYGGPLYEQYF. In DNA form, the CDR3 reads TGTGCCAGCAGTAGTTACGGGGGGCCCCTCTACGAGCAGTACTTC.

V usage is TRBV6-4 and J usage is TRBJ2-2, with 8 bases matching TRBD2. Germline lookup yields CDR1 MRHNA and CDR2 SNTAGT. The ends lost 5 bases at V and 4 bases at J; junction bases unmatched: 6. This CDR3 is built from 15 residues. DNA for the CDR3: TGTGCCAGCAGTCCCTCGGGAGGGGGCACCGGGGAGCTGTTTTTT. Protein sequence: CASSPSGGGTGELFF.

The rearrangement links TRBV18 to TRBJ2-1; 8 nucleotides match TRBD2. The trim removed 3 bases at V and 8 bases at J, leaving 9 bases unmatched. Germline V gene lookup returns CDR1 KGHSH and CDR2 LQKENI. The CDR3 is 15 residues long. The CDR3 loop reads CASSPYPSGGDEQFF. The CDR3 DNA reads as TGTGCCAGCTCACCTTACCCAAGCGGGGGCGATGAGCAGTTCTTC.

The rearrangement joins TRBV7-2 to TRBJ2-7; TRBD1 might be the D (5 bases). From germline, CDR1 is SGHTA and CDR2 FQGNSA. This CDR3 contains 15 residues. Trimming took off 1 base at V and 4 bases at J, with 14 bases between the two ends. This CDR3 is CASSLVGAWGYEQYF. The CDR3 region has the DNA TGTGCCAGCAGCTTAGTAGGGGCATGGGGATACGAGCAGTACTTC.

This sequence joins TRBV5-1 and TRBJ2-2; perhaps TRBD2 as D (5 bases). Trimming removed 7 bases from V and 7 bases from J, with 14 bases in between. Germline lookup yields CDR1 SGHRS and CDR2 YFSETQ. The CDR3 totals 13 residues. In DNA form, the CDR3 reads TGCGCCAGCCGGACTTTTTACAGCGGGGAGCTGTTTTTT. Encoded protein: CASRTFYSGELFF.

The chain recombines TRBV6-6 with TRBJ2-1; D is perhaps TRBD1 (6 bases). V was clipped by 8 bases and J by 2 bases, with 10 bases between them. Germline V lookup: CDR1 MNHNY, CDR2 SVGAGI (reference sequence). CDR3 length: 13 residues. CDR3 DNA sequence: TGTGCCAGCCAGGGGCAGACCTACAATGAGCAGTTCTTC. Protein: CASQGQTYNEQFF.

The chain joins TRBV4-2 to TRBJ2-7, with 15 bases identical to TRBD2. The ends lost 4 bases at V and 2 bases at J; junction bases unmatched: 3. Germline CDR1 reads LGHNA; CDR2 reads YNFKEQ. This CDR3 has 16 residues. CDR3 sequence: CASSPGLAGGTYEQYF. The CDR3, as DNA: TGTGCCAGCAGCCCGGGACTAGCGGGGGGAACCTACGAGCAGTACTTC.

This chain joins TRBV18 and TRBJ1-4, with D maybe TRBD1 (6 bases). This CDR3 is 16 amino acids long. V gave up 3 bases and J gave up 3 bases, with 14 bases separating them. CDR1 and CDR2 (germline): KGHSH, LQKENI. For the CDR3, the DNA is TGTGCCAGCTCACCGGCCACAGGGCTGCCTAATGAAAAACTGTTTTTT. It yields the protein CASSPATGLPNEKLFF. The whole variable domain, filled in from reference TRBV18 and TRBJ1-4, reads NAGVMQNPRHLVRRRGQEARLRCSPMKGHSHVYWYRQLPEEGLKFMVYLQKENIIDESGMPKERFSAEFPKEGPSILRIQQVVRGDSAAYFCASSPATGLPNEKLFFGSGTQLSVL.